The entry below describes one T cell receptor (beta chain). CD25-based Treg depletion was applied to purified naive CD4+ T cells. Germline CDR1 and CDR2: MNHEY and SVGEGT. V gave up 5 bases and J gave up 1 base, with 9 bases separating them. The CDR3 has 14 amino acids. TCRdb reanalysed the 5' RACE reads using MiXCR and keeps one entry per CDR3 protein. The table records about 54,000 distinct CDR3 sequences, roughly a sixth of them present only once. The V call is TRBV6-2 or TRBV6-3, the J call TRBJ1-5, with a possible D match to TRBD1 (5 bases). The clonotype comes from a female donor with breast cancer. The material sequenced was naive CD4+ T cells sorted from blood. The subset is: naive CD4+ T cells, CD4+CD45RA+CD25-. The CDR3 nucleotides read TGTGCCAGCAGTGACCGACAGAGCAATCAGCCCCAGCATTTT. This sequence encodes CASSDRQSNQPQHF.